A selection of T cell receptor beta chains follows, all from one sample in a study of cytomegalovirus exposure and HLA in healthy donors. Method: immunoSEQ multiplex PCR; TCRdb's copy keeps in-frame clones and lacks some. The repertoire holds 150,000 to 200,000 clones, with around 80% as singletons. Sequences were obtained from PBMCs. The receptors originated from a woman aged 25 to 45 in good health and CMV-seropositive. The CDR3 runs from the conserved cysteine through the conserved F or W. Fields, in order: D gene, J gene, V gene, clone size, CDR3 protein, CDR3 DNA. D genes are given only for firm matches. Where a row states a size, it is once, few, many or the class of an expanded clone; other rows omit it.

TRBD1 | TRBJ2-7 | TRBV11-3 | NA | CASSLAGTGYYEQYF | TGTGCCAGCAGCTTAGCCGGGACAGGGTACTACGAGCAGTACTTC
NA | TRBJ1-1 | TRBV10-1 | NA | CASSLSVAMNTEAFF | TGCGCCAGCAGCCTCAGTGTGGCCATGAACACTGAAGCTTTCTTT
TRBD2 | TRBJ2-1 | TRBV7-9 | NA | CASSLTGAGGFYNEQFF | TGTGCCAGCAGCTTAACCGGCGCGGGAGGCTTTTACAATGAGCAGTTCTTC
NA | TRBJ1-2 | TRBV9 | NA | CASSVGGEGYGYTF | TGTGCCAGCAGCGTGGGGGGGGAAGGGTATGGCTACACCTTC
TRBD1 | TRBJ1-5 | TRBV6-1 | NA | CASLGQGRQPQHF | TGTGCCAGTCTCGGACAGGGCCGTCAGCCCCAGCATTTT
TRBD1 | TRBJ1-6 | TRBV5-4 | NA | CASSSRDSNSPLHF | TGTGCCAGCAGCTCCCGGGACAGTAATTCACCCCTCCACTTT
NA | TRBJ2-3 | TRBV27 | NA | CASSLNRVQTTDTQYF | TGTGCCAGCAGTCTTAACAGGGTCCAAACTACAGATACGCAGTATTTT
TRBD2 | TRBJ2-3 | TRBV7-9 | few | CASSPGTSGNTDTQYF | TGTGCCAGCAGCCCCGGGACTAGCGGGAACACAGATACGCAGTATTTT
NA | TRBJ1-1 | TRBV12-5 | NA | CASGLRPGVKNTEAFF | TGTGCTAGTGGTTTGAGACCAGGGGTTAAGAACACTGAAGCTTTCTTT
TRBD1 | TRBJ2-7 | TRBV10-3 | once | CAISESPPGQGGTEQYF | TGTGCCATCAGTGAGAGCCCTCCGGGACAGGGTGGAACCGAGCAGTACTTC
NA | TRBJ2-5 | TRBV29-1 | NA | CSVESGETQYF | TGCAGCGTTGAATCGGGAGAGACCCAGTACTTC
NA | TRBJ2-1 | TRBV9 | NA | CASSVVVGSEQFF | TGTGCCAGCAGCGTAGTCGTGGGCAGTGAGCAGTTCTTC
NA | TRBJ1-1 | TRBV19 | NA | CASSLGQVDYEAFF | TGTGCCAGTAGTTTAGGTCAGGTCGACTATGAAGCTTTCTTT
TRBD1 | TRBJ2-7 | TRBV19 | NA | CASSNLGGQASSYEQYF | TGTGCCAGTAGTAATCTTGGAGGACAGGCGAGCTCCTACGAGCAGTACTTC
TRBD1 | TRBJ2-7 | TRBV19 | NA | CASSLGTGAYEQYF | TGTGCCAGTAGTCTTGGGACAGGGGCGTACGAGCAGTACTTC